The 8 T cell receptor beta chains in this list originate from one sample, sequenced in a study of response to subunit inactivated influenza vaccine. TCRdb re-derived calls from the RT-PCR reads in MiXCR, one entry per CDR3 protein. The profile shows 600,000 to 700,000 distinct CDR3 sequences, 14% of them singletons. The source material was PBMCs from blood, sampled 14 days before vaccination. The receptors were sampled from a man in his fifties or sixties who received an inactivated influenza vaccine.

For this clonotype: A read error is possible here, since a much larger clone lies one base away. The J gene is TRBJ2-3, the V gene TRBV20-1; TRBD2 aligns across 8 bases. V lost 6 bases, J lost 2 bases, and 16 bases stayed unmatched. This CDR3 spans 17 amino acids. From germline, CDR1 is DFQATT and CDR2 SNEGSKA (reference sequence). The CDR3 DNA reads TGCAGTGCCCAGACCCAGGGACTAGAGGGGATCACAGATACGCAGTATTTT. It yields the protein CSAQTQGLEGITDTQYF.

The rearrangement joins TRBV19 to TRBJ1-1; 7 nucleotides line up with TRBD1. Unmatched junction bases numbered 24, after V lost 4 bases and J lost 1 base. The germline V gene encodes CDR1 LNHDA and CDR2 SQIVND (reference sequence). This CDR3 region has 21 residues. The chain's CDR3 is CASSTNPGQIFPLQQNTEAFF. CDR3 coding DNA: TGTGCCAGTAGTACGAATCCGGGACAGATATTCCCCCTTCAACAGAACACTGAAGCTTTCTTT.

There are a few counts of this clonotype. The chain is built from TRBV11-2 and TRBJ2-7; possible D gene TRBD1, 6 bases. Trimming took 3 bases from V and 2 from J, leaving 20 bases between them. This CDR3 spans 17 amino acids. Germline V CDR1 and CDR2: SGHAT, FQNNGV. CDR3 amino acids: CASSFQPEMDRTYEQYF. The CDR3, as DNA: TGTGCCAGCAGCTTCCAGCCTGAGATGGACAGAACCTACGAGCAGTACTTC.

The chain joins TRBV7-9 to TRBJ1-5; unclear D gene. Deletions cut 2 bases from V and 5 bases from J, with 10 bases between. This CDR3 contains 14 residues. CDR1 SEHNR and CDR2 FQNEAQ come from the germline V gene (reference sequence). The CDR3 here is CASSLTVSDQPQHF. The CDR3 DNA reads as TGTGCCAGCAGCTTAACGGTTTCGGATCAGCCCCAGCATTTT.

This clonotype was recorded a few times. The CDR3 spells CASSLANGAGASYEQYF. The CDR3 coding sequence is TGCGCCAGCAGCCTCGCCAATGGAGCGGGGGCCTCCTACGAGCAGTACTTC. The J gene is TRBJ2-7, the V gene TRBV5-1, with 8 bases aligning to TRBD2. Germline V CDR1 and CDR2: SGHRS, YFSETQ. This CDR3 is built from 17 residues. After removal of 4 bases from V and 0 bases from J, the junction contained 12 bases not matched to a gene.

V is TRBV20-1 and J is TRBJ2-7; no firm D call. This CDR3 has 14 residues. Per the germline V gene, CDR1 is DFQATT and CDR2 is SNEGSKA (reference sequence). The V and J ends lost 0 bases and 3 bases respectively, with 12 bases between them. The CDR3 here is CSARERSHGYEQYF. The CDR3 DNA reads TGCAGTGCTAGAGAGAGGAGTCACGGCTACGAGCAGTACTTC.

The V call is TRBV7-9, the J call TRBJ1-3; TRBD1 is a possible D gene (6 bases). Per the germline V gene, CDR1 is SEHNR and CDR2 is FQNEAQ (reference sequence). Trimming shortened V by 7 bases and J by 3 bases, and 13 bases separated the two germline ends. This CDR3 is built from 14 residues. The CDR3 DNA reads TGTGCCAGCAACCTAGGGGGAGTTGGAAACACCATATATTTT. Its translation: CASNLGGVGNTIYF.

This clonotype showed up just a few times. This chain links TRBV29-1 with TRBJ2-1; TRBD2 aligns across 7 bases. Trimming took 5 bases from V and 5 from J; bases not matched to a gene: 6. CDR1 and CDR2 (germline): SQVTM, ANQGSEA. The CDR3 loop spans 13 amino acids. CDR3 loop: CSVQPSGNNEQFF. In DNA form, the CDR3 reads TGCAGCGTTCAGCCTAGCGGCAACAATGAGCAGTTCTTC.